This T cell receptor (beta chain) originates from a study of molecular identifiers for immune sequencing clone quantification. Source material for naive CD8 libraries was about 17,000 to 1,100,000 sorted cells, with 10%, 30% or 50% RNA. Germline CDR1 and CDR2: MNHEY and SVGEGT. The CDR3 extends over 19 amino acids. The V segment lost 4 bases and the J segment 2 bases; nucleotides outside the gene matches: 20. In its sample, this clonotype was seen many times. Using its own MiXCR run on the PCR reads, TCRdb lists one record per CDR3 protein. The sample yields tens of thousands of distinct CDR3 sequences, roughly 21% seen once.

Sequencing was carried out using naive CD8+ T cells from blood, with Jurkat cell RNA spiked in. Subset meaning: FACS-sorted CD8+CD4-CCR7+CD45RA+ naive T cells. The clonotype comes from a human donor in good health. Some libraries in this study had Jurkat cell RNA spiked in. V gene TRBV6-2 or TRBV6-3 combines with J gene TRBJ2-7; TRBD1 agrees at 7 bases. The CDR3 DNA reads TGTGCCAGCAGTTCCCCTCGACAGGGAATTGGAATGAGAGCCTACGAGCAGTACTTC. Translated, it gives CASSSPRQGIGMRAYEQYF.